The clone carrying this TCR beta chain has ten or more counts. cDNA was made by 5'RACE with 10-nucleotide random UMIs. In TCRdb, the 5' RACE reads were re-called with MiXCR into one record per CDR3 protein. The table records about 80,000 distinct CDR3 sequences, 9.4% of them present only once. Germline CDR1 and CDR2: MDHEN and SYDVKM. The CDR3 is 11 residues long. Trimming pared 9 bases from V and 11 bases from J, leaving 16 bases between. Healthy control participants comprised blood bank volunteers in Maryland, USA. Unsorted libraries were generated from 2 million PBMCs. These cells had been stored in RNAlater at -80 C. The entry originates in a study of neurological immune-mediated disorders.

The chain recombines TRBV28 with TRBJ1-1; D remains ambiguous. Sequencing was carried out using PBMCs. The source of this sequence is a man between 45 and 60 years old in good health. The CDR3 region has the DNA TGTGCCAGTCTAGCCGGGCGGGCCGCTTTCTTT. It translates to CASLAGRAAFF.